Below are 30 T cell receptor beta chains sequenced from a single sample in a study of T cells in Graves' hyperthyroidism and ophthalmopathy. Amplified regions were TCR beta CDR3 sequences from RNA transcripts. With the HTBI primer set, the TCR CDR3 went through a first round of RT-PCR. In TCRdb, the multiplex PCR reads were re-called with MiXCR into one record per CDR3 protein. The repertoire holds more than 350,000 distinct CDR3 sequences, with about 14% as singletons. The sequencing input was blood. The source is a woman in her twenties or thirties with Graves' ophthalmopathy.

This clonotype was counted ten times or more. The chain employs TRBV5-1 and TRBJ1-2; 9 positions agree with TRBD1. V dropped 0 bases and J dropped 2; count of bases not matched to a gene: 8. The germline CDR1 and CDR2 sequences are SGHRS and YFSETQ. There are 17 residues in the CDR3. The CDR3, as DNA: TGCGCCAGCAGCTTGGCCCCCTCACAGGGGGCGAACTATGGCTACACCTTC. Its protein product is CASSLAPSQGANYGYTF.

This clonotype was observed many times. CDR3 DNA: TGTGCCACCAGTGATTTGCATCTAGAAAAACTCGGGACGGCGAATGAAAAACTGTTTTTT. Its translation is CATSDLHLEKLGTANEKLFF. The chain combines TRBV24-1 with TRBJ1-4, with D perhaps TRBD1 (5 bases). The CDR3 totals 20 residues. The V gene's germline CDR1 is KGHDR and CDR2 SFDVKD. V lost 0 bases and J 5 bases, leaving 24 bases between the germline ends.

This clonotype showed up many times. This rearrangement joins TRBV6-2 or TRBV6-3 to TRBJ1-5; a weak D match, TRBD1 (5 bases). The V and J ends lost 7 bases and 3 bases respectively, with 16 bases between them. This CDR3 comprises 15 residues. The V gene's germline CDR1 is MNHEY and CDR2 SVGEGT. CDR3 residues: CASNTVKGINQPQHF. The DNA of the CDR3 is TGTGCCAGCAACACCGTGAAGGGGATCAATCAGCCCCAGCATTTT.

This clonotype was counted between two and nine times. The V and J genes are TRBV6-1 and TRBJ2-3; 10 bases map to TRBD2. The junction had 14 bases not matched to a gene; V was cut back by 2 bases and J by 6 bases. CDR3 length: 18 amino acids. The V gene's germline CDR1 is MNHNS and CDR2 SASEGT. The CDR3 DNA sequence: TGTGCCAGCAGTGAATTTGTGGGAAGCGGGGGGGGGGGGGATACGCAGTATTTT. Its protein product is CASSEFVGSGGGGDTQYF.

At least ten counts were recorded for this clonotype. The V call is TRBV15, the J call TRBJ2-2; the D gene is possibly TRBD1 (6 bases). The germline gives CDR1 LNHNV, CDR2 YYDKDF (reference sequence). The CDR3 runs to 16 residues. The V end was cut by 4 bases, the J end by 6 bases, with 18 bases between. The CDR3 loop reads CATSIQGSRSSGELFF. The DNA of the CDR3 is TGTGCCACCAGCATTCAGGGGTCGAGGTCCTCCGGGGAGCTGTTTTTT.

This clonotype was counted many times. The rearrangement uses TRBV20-1 and TRBJ1-1; 8 bases line up with TRBD1. Germline-derived CDR1 and CDR2 are DFQATT and SNEGSKA (reference sequence). Trimming at V came to 3 bases and at J to 1 base, leaving 7 bases not matched to a gene. CDR3 size: 15 residues. CDR3: CSASPQGVGNTEAFF. The CDR3, as DNA: TGCAGTGCTAGCCCACAGGGGGTCGGGAACACTGAAGCTTTCTTT.

Points on this clonotype: Sequence at one end of the junction differs from germline and may be a read error. The V and J genes are TRBV11-2 and TRBJ2-3; D gene unclear. This CDR3 is built from 15 residues. Germline CDR1 SGHAT, CDR2 FQNNGV. This chain's CDR3 is CVSSQDQRGTDTQYF. As DNA, the CDR3 is TGTGTCAGCAGCCAAGATCAGAGAGGCACAGATACGCAGTATTTT. Variable domain in full (rest from reference TRBV11-2 and TRBJ2-3): EAGVAQSPRYKIIEKRQSVAFWCNPISGHATLYWYQQILGQGPKLLIQFQNNGVVDDSQLPKDRFSAERLKGVDSTLKIQPAKLEDSAVYLCVSSQDQRGTDTQYFGPGTRLTVL.

This clonotype has just a few counts. V usage is TRBV12-3 or TRBV12-4 and J usage is TRBJ2-3; D is undetermined. This CDR3 has 14 amino acids. V lost 1 base and J 1 base, leaving 6 bases between the germline ends. CDR3 nucleotide sequence: TGTGCCAGCAGTTTAGTCCACCGCACAGATACGCAGTATTTT. It codes for CASSLVHRTDTQYF.

This clonotype was recorded at least ten times. The CDR3 coding sequence is TGTGCCAGCAGCTATAAGAGGAACACTGAAGCTTTCTTT. Its translation: CASSYKRNTEAFF. The chain carries TRBV7-8 and TRBJ1-1; no clear D. The CDR3 loop spans 13 amino acids. Germline V gene sequence: CDR1 SGHVS, CDR2 FQNEAQ. V lost 4 bases to trimming and J lost 1 base, with 7 bases between them.

Ten or more counts support this clonotype. V usage is TRBV28 and J usage is TRBJ2-3; TRBD1 might be the D (6 bases). Germline CDR1 MDHEN, CDR2 SYDVKM. The CDR3 totals 13 residues. Trimming left V 6 bases short and J 4 bases short, with 11 bases between. The CDR3 protein is CASRKTGADTQYF. The CDR3 DNA sequence: TGTGCCAGCAGAAAGACAGGCGCAGATACGCAGTATTTT.

This clonotype came up many times. CDR3 in amino acids: CASSERVRLNTEAFF. The CDR3 DNA follows: TGTGCCAGCAGTGAACGGGTCAGGCTGAACACTGAAGCTTTCTTT. The chain links TRBV6-1 to TRBJ1-1; D not certain. Trimming removed 2 bases from V and 0 bases from J, with 10 bases in between. Germline CDR1 is MNHNS and CDR2 is SASEGT. The CDR3 runs 15 residues.

The sample holds many counts of this clonotype. The V gene is TRBV7-2, the J gene TRBJ1-1, with 11 bases identical to TRBD1. The germline CDR1 and CDR2 sequences are SGHTA and FQGNSA. Unmatched junction bases numbered 5, after V lost 1 base and J lost 4 bases. The CDR3 has 16 amino acids. The chain's CDR3 is CASSLEGTGGFTEAFF. CDR3 DNA: TGTGCCAGCAGCTTAGAAGGGACAGGGGGTTTCACTGAAGCTTTCTTT.

This clonotype was counted at least ten times. The rearrangement links TRBV20-1 to TRBJ2-5; 7 bases fit TRBD2. V shed 6 bases and J 5 bases; nucleotides not matched to a gene: 15. Germline V gives CDR1 DFQATT, CDR2 SNEGSKA (reference sequence). This CDR3 is built from 15 residues. DNA of the CDR3: TGCAGTGCAGCGGGGTGGTCGGGGGGTTATGAGACCCAGTACTTC. It encodes CSAAGWSGGYETQYF.

This clonotype was seen repeatedly, ten times or more. CDR3 DNA sequence: TGTGCCAGCAGTGTCTATGGGACGGACACTGAGAAAGCTTTCTTT. Protein: CASSVYGTDTEKAFF. This chain links TRBV6-1 with TRBJ1-1, with D perhaps matching TRBD1 (5 bases). Germline CDR1 reads MNHNS; CDR2 reads SASEGT. This CDR3 is built from 15 residues. V was cut by 4 bases and J by 9 bases, with 21 bases left in between.

In this sample, this clonotype turned up once. This chain connects TRBV12-3 or TRBV12-4 to TRBJ2-3; D unclear. Trimming cost V 6 bases and J 7 bases, with 17 bases left between them. The CDR3 spans 14 residues. CDR3 bases: TGTGCCAGCAGGCCCGAAGGTCATGGCTATACGCAGTATTTT. It yields the protein CASRPEGHGYTQYF.

This clonotype was recorded at least ten times. DNA for the CDR3: TGTGCCAGCAGCTTCAGGCTAAACGGACCCTCTGGAAACACCATATATTTT. It specifies CASSFRLNGPSGNTIYF. The chain employs TRBV12-3 or TRBV12-4 and TRBJ1-3; D remains ambiguous. V shed 6 bases and J shed 0 bases, with 18 bases lying between them. This CDR3 is 17 amino acids long.

The sample holds many counts of this clonotype. This CDR3 reads CASSSIAGRTDTQYF. The CDR3 nucleotides are TGTGCCAGCAGCTCGATAGCGGGGCGGACAGATACGCAGTATTTT. The chain employs TRBV7-3 and TRBJ2-3; 8 bases line up with TRBD2. Looked up from germline, CDR1 is SGHTA and CDR2 is FQGTGA. V shed 4 bases and J 3 bases; nucleotides not matched to a gene: 6. The CDR3 length is 15 residues.

At least ten counts were recorded for this clonotype. The rearrangement uses TRBV20-1 and TRBJ1-6; no firm D call. The CDR3 sequence is 17 residues long. The germline V and J ends were trimmed by 3 bases and 8 bases, with 23 bases remaining between them. From germline, CDR1 is DFQATT and CDR2 SNEGSKA (reference sequence). In DNA, the CDR3 is TGCAGTGCTAGGGCGAACTGGGAGGGTACGGTTGATTCACCCCTCCACTTT. This codes for CSARANWEGTVDSPLHF.

This chain uses TRBV20-1 with TRBJ2-3; 15 nucleotides line up with TRBD2. CDR1 and CDR2 from the germline V gene are DFQATT and SNEGSKA (reference sequence). J lost 2 bases, V lost 1 base, and 7 bases had no gene match. The CDR3 loop spans 18 amino acids. CDR3 bases: TGCAGTGCTAGAGGCTCCGGGACTAGCGGGGGGACCACAGATACGCAGTATTTT. This codes for CSARGSGTSGGTTDTQYF.

This clonotype was counted many times. The chain combines TRBV12-3 or TRBV12-4 with TRBJ2-7; TRBD2 aligns across 7 bases. Unmatched junction bases numbered 5, after V lost 3 bases and J lost 3 bases. This CDR3 has 14 amino acids. DNA for the CDR3: TGTGCCAGCAGTTTGGGAGGGGAGAGCTACGAGCAGTACTTC. This translates into CASSLGGESYEQYF.

This clonotype has a count of ten or more. The CDR3 DNA reads TGCAGTGCTGGAGGACTAGCGGGGGCTAATCAAGAGACCCAGTACTTC. Its translation is CSAGGLAGANQETQYF. The chain is built from TRBV20-1 and TRBJ2-5; 13 nucleotides match TRBD2. Trimming took 5 bases from V and 2 from J; bases not matched to a gene: 8. The CDR3 consists of 16 residues. Germline CDR1 DFQATT, CDR2 SNEGSKA (reference sequence).

This clonotype occurred many times. The V and J genes are TRBV13 and TRBJ2-7, with D possibly being TRBD2 (7 bases). In germline, CDR1 is PRHDT, CDR2 FYEKMQ (reference sequence). This CDR3 has 17 amino acids. V lost 0 bases to trimming and J lost 0 bases, with 15 bases between them. The DNA of the CDR3 is TGTGCCAGCAGCTTAGGGTGGAGGCGGGGGCGCTCCTACGAGCAGTACTTC. Translating gives CASSLGWRRGRSYEQYF.

Many counts were recorded for this clonotype. V usage is TRBV28 and J usage is TRBJ1-5; TRBD1 matches at 8 bases. Per the germline V gene, CDR1 is MDHEN and CDR2 is SYDVKM. J gave up 2 bases and V 5 bases, and 5 bases lay outside the gene matches. This CDR3 has 15 residues. CDR3 region: CASSVPTGGNQPQHF. The CDR3 nucleotides read TGTGCCAGCAGTGTTCCGACAGGGGGCAATCAGCCCCAGCATTTT.

This clonotype has ten or more counts. This rearrangement joins TRBV4-1 to TRBJ2-5; possible D gene TRBD2, 6 bases. The CDR3 sequence is 13 residues long. CDR1 is MGHRA, CDR2 YSYEKL, per germline. V dropped 2 bases and J dropped 5 bases, with 9 bases sitting between them. The CDR3 here is CASSQWRGETQYF. As DNA, the CDR3 is TGCGCCAGCAGCCAATGGAGGGGTGAGACCCAGTACTTC.

The J gene is TRBJ2-7, the V gene TRBV5-6; 7 bases line up with TRBD1. This CDR3 is 16 amino acids long. Per the germline V gene, CDR1 is SGHDT and CDR2 is YYEEEE. The ends lost 3 bases at V and 3 bases at J; junction bases unmatched: 12. CDR3 region: CASSSPGQTTNYEQYF. DNA for the CDR3: TGTGCCAGCAGCTCACCGGGACAGACAACAAACTACGAGCAGTACTTC.

This CDR3 reads CSARGPQGIRVYGYTF. Here the CDR3 DNA reads TGCAGTGCTAGAGGACCACAGGGGATCAGGGTCTATGGCTACACCTTC. This chain uses TRBV20-1 with TRBJ1-2, with 7 nucleotides matching TRBD1. Per the germline V gene, CDR1 is DFQATT and CDR2 is SNEGSKA (reference sequence). V lost 1 base to trimming and J lost 4 bases; unmatched junction nucleotides: 12. This CDR3 region has 16 residues.

There are a few counts of this clonotype. An end of the junction does not agree with germline; a read error may underlie this. V and J are TRBV7-7 and TRBJ2-7; 12 bases line up with TRBD2. Germline V gene data show CDR1 as SSHAT and CDR2 as FNYEAQ (reference sequence). The CDR3 consists of 16 residues. The CDR3 is CASSPSSGGGVYEQYF. The CDR3 coding sequence is TGTGCTAGCAGCCCCTCTAGCGGGGGGGGAGTCTACGAGCAGTACTTC.

This clonotype was detected ten times or more. The V gene is TRBV28, the J gene TRBJ1-5, with D perhaps TRBD1 (6 bases). The V gene's germline CDR1 is MDHEN and CDR2 SYDVKM. CDR3 length: 14 amino acids. Trimming cost V 6 bases and J 3 bases, with 12 bases left between them. The CDR3, as DNA: TGTGCCAGCAGACCGGGACAATACAATCAGCCCCAGCATTTT. The encoded protein is CASRPGQYNQPQHF.

J is TRBJ1-5 and V is TRBV6-5, with 8 bases identical to TRBD1. CDR3 size: 15 residues. The V and J ends lost 0 bases and 3 bases, in that order; junction bases with no gene match: 1. In germline, CDR1 is MNHEY, CDR2 SVGAGI. The CDR3: CASSYSRGLNQPQHF. Written as DNA, the CDR3 is TGTGCCAGCAGTTACTCCAGGGGGCTCAATCAGCCCCAGCATTTT.

This clonotype was recorded at least ten times. The chain links TRBV7-3 to TRBJ2-3; 7 bases line up with TRBD1. The V gene's germline CDR1 is SGHTA and CDR2 FQGTGA. V shed 4 bases and J 8 bases; nucleotides not matched to a gene: 6. This CDR3 contains 13 residues. CDR3 sequence: CASSSRQGTTQYF. DNA for the CDR3: TGTGCCAGCAGCTCCCGACAGGGAACTACGCAGTATTTT.